This T cell receptor (beta chain) was retrieved from a study of cytomegalovirus exposure and HLA in healthy donors (dated by TCRdb to between 2016 and 2019). With respect to the entire study: The 650 to 750 repertoires of the first cohort and the roughly 110 validation repertoires were produced on the same platform, according to a later analysis. The aim of the study was to test whether cataloging public T cell receptors could identify signatures of past pathogen exposure. In addition to the first cohort of approximately 650 subjects, a separate validation cohort of 130 or so different subjects was used. To predict cytomegalovirus infection status, the study brought together high-throughput TCR immunosequencing, statistical association of individual TCRs with disease status, and machine learning. General findings and caveats noted by the study authors: The classifier was reported to diagnose cytomegalovirus status with high specificity and sensitivity in both the original cohort and the validation cohort. It was suggested by the authors that the approach could potentially be generalized to other disease states and immunological phenotypes. In vitro tests confirmed that a few of the cytomegalovirus-associated TCR beta chains recognize cytomegalovirus antigens. A later analysis had no HLA typing for the validation cohort, so co-occurrence there was scored across all 110 or so repertoires. A later analysis found that TCRs clustered in the first cohort also tended to co-occur in the 100 to 150 validation repertoires, with 94% of cluster scores above 0. The study gave a list of under 200 TCR beta chains associated with cytomegalovirus. Most TCR sequences were observed very rarely across donors, whereas some public TCRs were present in many individuals.

As to this clone: It has no known antigen specificity. No clone much larger than this one lies a single base away; base qualities are absent.

The library was prepared using the immunoSEQ multiplex PCR assay. From the authors' description of their analysis: A statistical classification framework was developed to diagnose cytomegalovirus status using the catalog of TCR beta chain sequences. TCRdb's version of the immuneACCESS table is confined to in-frame rearrangements and falls short of the full clone set. An unresolved V gene accounts for under half of the shortfall where checked; the remainder is of unknown origin. D and trimming were read from the DNA, whereas the V and J calls and clone size are those reported in that table. This sample has around 250,000 clones in its table, and around 90% of those were observed once. Jointly, the top ten make up approximately 3.1% of the sample. The trim is 1 base for V and 0 bases for J, with a gap of 7 bases between the germline ends. CDR1 is given as MGHRA and CDR2 as YSYEKL, both from the germline V gene. The CDR3 holds 14 amino acids from the cysteine to the phenylalanine. Only the CDR3 DNA stays, 42 bases, in frame from base 1.

Separate from the approximately 700-subject first cohort, the validation cohort of roughly 110 subjects was the group to which the donors belonged. The chain is encoded by TRBV4-1 joined to TRBJ2-7; no D gene is confidently identified. The sample taken for sequencing was PBMCs. The sequence came from a woman in her 30s in good health and CMV-seronegative. In nucleotide form, the sequence is TGCGCCAGCAGCCAAGGGGCGAGCTCCTACGAGCAGTACTTC. Its translation is CASSQGASSYEQYF.